This T cell receptor beta chain emerged from a study of breast tumors, draining lymph nodes, adjacent tissues (dated by TCRdb to between 2015 and 2016). Background on the whole study: The study compared TCR beta repertoires across tumor, adjacent nontumor tissue and axillary lymph nodes from breast cancer patients. In human breast cancer, the study set out to evaluate how tumor, surrounding tissue and draining lymph node repertoires relate to one another and whether T cells may move between these sites. Study-level results and caveats: Tumor T-cell repertoires showed less diversity than lymph node repertoires and more diversity than nontumor tissue repertoires, and tumor T-cell repertoires showed preferential V and J gene usage. Tumor and nontumor tissue repertoires were found to be significantly more similar in luminal-like than in basal-like breast cancer. Rather than being directly demonstrated, the conclusion that tumor T cells originate in lymph nodes was presented as consistent with a hypothesis. The data were considered consistent with the idea that most tumor T cells come from the lymph node and then expand in tumor tissue.

The listed sequencing device is Illumina HiSeq 2000. TCR beta chain libraries were generated by multiplex PCR amplification. High-throughput sequencing was used to analyze the amplified TCR beta chain products. Clones were called with MiXCR by TCRdb after fastp trimmed the public reads at Q25, and only in-frame beta chains were retained. Duplicate CDR3 protein sequences are folded into a single record with the most common DNA and genes. Across this sample there are some 230,000 distinct CDR3 sequences, with less than 40% seen only once. Clones ranked in the top ten supply about 3.3% of the sample. Lymph node samples were obtained from the axillary draining lymph nodes of breast cancer patients. As concerns this clonotype: Its antigen target is currently unknown. The input lacks base qualities; no much larger clone sits a single base away.

Via the germline V gene (reference sequence), CDR1 is MNHEY and CDR2 SMNVEV. Deletion took 4 bases off V and 4 bases off J, with a span of 21 bases between the germline ends. Taken from cysteine to phenylalanine, the CDR3 has 17 residues. Only the CDR3 part of the read is kept: 51 bases, read in frame from the first base. The TCR comes from a female donor with breast cancer. Some clones in this sample may be carry-over from other donors' samples. Sequencing was done on a sample of axillary lymph node tissue. The rearranged chain carries TRBV27 and TRBJ2-3; tentative D gene TRBD2, with 6 bases matching. The CDR3 protein is CASSSFGAGEDSDTQYF. The base sequence is TGTGCCAGCAGTTCCTTCGGAGCGGGTGAGGATTCAGATACGCAGTATTTT.